One and the same sample provided the 28 T cell receptor beta chains below, sequenced in a study of T cell responses to AZD1222 COVID-19 vaccine. Data came from immunoSEQ multiplex PCR; TCRdb stores just in-frame clones and leaves some out. Here the sample spans more than 100,000 clones, over 90% being singletons. The starting material was peripheral blood, obtained on day 0 of AZD1222 vaccination. The receptors originated from an adult in good health.

The rearrangement uses TRBV15 and TRBJ1-1; D call uncertain. V was pared by 5 bases and J by 0 bases, with 7 bases between. The CDR3 covers 13 residues. Germline V gene data show CDR1 as LNHNV and CDR2 as YYDKDF (reference sequence). In nucleotides, the CDR3 is TGTGCCACCAGCCGCCATATGAACACTGAAGCTTTCTTT. This translates into CATSRHMNTEAFF.

V gene TRBV5-1 combines with J gene TRBJ1-4; D remains ambiguous. CDR1 SGHRS and CDR2 YFSETQ come from the germline V gene. This CDR3 spans 14 amino acids. Trimming left V 1 base short and J 8 bases short, with 12 bases between. CDR3: CASSLFVESEKLFF. For the CDR3, the DNA is TGCGCCAGCAGCTTGTTTGTGGAATCGGAAAAACTGTTTTTT.

The V gene is TRBV19, the J gene TRBJ1-5; the match to TRBD1 covers 7 bases. This CDR3 comprises 14 residues. Germline CDR1 LNHDA, CDR2 SQIVND (reference sequence). J was trimmed by 5 bases and V by 6 bases; bases with no gene match: 7. CDR3 nucleotides: TGTGCCAGTAGCCGGACAGGACCCCATCAGCCCCAGCATTTT. It is translated as CASSRTGPHQPQHF.

This chain connects TRBV7-9 to TRBJ2-2; D possibly corresponds to TRBD2 (6 bases). Germline assignment: CDR1 SEHNR and CDR2 FQNEAQ (reference sequence). Trimming left V 5 bases short and J 2 bases short, with 12 bases between. CDR3 length: 15 amino acids. This CDR3 reads CASSPRRGNTGELFF. DNA for the CDR3: TGTGCCAGCAGCCCTCGGCGGGGTAACACCGGGGAGCTGTTTTTT. Filled out from reference TRBV7-9 and TRBJ2-2, the complete variable domain reads DTGVSQNPRHKITKRGQNVTFRCDPISEHNRLYWYRQTLGQGPEFLTYFQNEAQLEKSRLLSDRFSAERPKGSFSTLEIQRTEQGDSAMYLCASSPRRGNTGELFFGEGSRLTVL.

This sequence joins TRBV4-3 and TRBJ2-7, with 9 bases identical to TRBD1. Germline V gene data show CDR1 as LGHNA and CDR2 as YSLEER. This CDR3 is built from 16 residues. J lost 0 bases, V lost 1 base, and 4 bases had no gene match. The CDR3, as DNA: TGCGCCAGCAGCCAAGGGACAGGGGACACCTCCTACGAGCAGTACTTC. It translates to CASSQGTGDTSYEQYF.

The chain links TRBV6-6 to TRBJ2-3, with 10 bases identical to TRBD2. Germline CDR1 reads MNHNY; CDR2 reads SVGAGI (reference sequence). J lost 5 bases, V lost 4 bases, and 9 bases had no gene match. This CDR3 has 16 residues. The CDR3 nucleotides are TGTGCCAGCAGTTGGGCTAGCGGGGGAAAGGGAGATACGCAGTATTTT. It translates to CASSWASGGKGDTQYF.

The chain has TRBV30 and TRBJ2-1; a possible D gene is TRBD2 (6 bases). The CDR3 extends over 13 amino acids. The V gene lost 5 bases and the J gene lost 0 bases, with 8 bases spanning the gap. Germline assignment: CDR1 GTSNPN and CDR2 SVGIG (reference sequence). CDR3 DNA sequence: TGTGCCTGGGCGCGGGACTCCTACAATGAGCAGTTCTTC. It translates to CAWARDSYNEQFF.

This clone occurred once. The gene calls are TRBV7-3 and TRBJ1-2; unclear D gene. The length of the CDR3 is 12 residues. The V gene lost 10 bases and the J gene lost 3 bases, with 12 bases spanning the gap. Germline values: CDR1 SGHTA, CDR2 FQGTGA. For the CDR3, the DNA is TGTGCCACCGGTGGGTCAGACTATGGCTACACCTTC. Its protein is CATGGSDYGYTF.

The rearrangement uses TRBV4-1 and TRBJ2-7; no clear D gene. With 2 bases removed from V and 3 bases from J, the gap between germline ends came to 14 bases. In germline, CDR1 is MGHRA, CDR2 YSYEKL. CDR3 length: 15 amino acids. CDR3 region: CASSQLTLTGYEQYF. CDR3 nucleotide sequence: TGCGCCAGCAGCCAACTGACATTGACCGGCTACGAGCAGTACTTC.

This clone was found once. V and J are TRBV1 and TRBJ2-7; the table's D call, TRBD2, was not checked against the DNA. TRBV1 is reported as a pseudogene. This CDR3 spans 17 amino acids. The CDR3 region has the DNA TGCACCAGCAGCCAAGATGCGCTAGCGGGGGGCTTATACGAGCAGTACTTC. Translating gives CTSSQDALAGGLYEQYF.

The genes are TRBV18 and TRBJ1-4; D not certain. CDR1 is KGHSH and CDR2 is LQKENI in the germline V gene. Trimming removed 6 bases from V and 0 bases from J, with 11 bases in between. The CDR3 covers 15 residues. This CDR3 reads CASSPTQATNEKLFF. Here the CDR3 DNA reads TGTGCCAGCTCCCCCACGCAGGCAACTAATGAAAAACTGTTTTTT.

The chain's CDR3 is CASSQGTGGEQYF. In DNA form, the CDR3 reads TGTGCCAGCAGCCAGGGGACCGGCGGCGAGCAGTACTTC. The chain has TRBV3-1 (or the pseudogene TRBV3-2) and TRBJ2-7; either TRBD1 or TRBD2 may supply D (5 bases each). The ends were cut back, 3 bases at V and 6 bases at J, with 12 bases in the middle. Germline-derived CDR1 and CDR2 are LGHDT and YNNKEL (reference sequence). The CDR3 consists of 13 residues.

This chain connects TRBV9 to TRBJ2-1; D ambiguous. This CDR3 has 16 amino acids. The germline CDR1 and CDR2 sequences are SGDLS and YYNGEE. With 6 bases removed from V and 6 bases from J, the gap between germline ends came to 22 bases. The DNA of the CDR3 is TGTGCCAGCAACGCCGCCGGGCCCTACTCTCCCAATGAGCAGTTCTTC. Residues: CASNAAGPYSPNEQFF.

The rearrangement links TRBV12-3 or TRBV12-4 to TRBJ2-1; D unresolved. V dropped 5 bases and J dropped 9 bases, with 8 bases sitting between them. CDR3 length: 11 amino acids. CDR3: CASSGVAEQFF. The CDR3 DNA reads TGTGCCAGCAGTGGCGTAGCTGAGCAGTTCTTC.

The chain has TRBV25-1 and TRBJ2-1; D is undetermined. The CDR3 is 10 residues long. Germline V gene sequence: CDR1 MGHDK, CDR2 SYGVNS. The V gene lost 10 bases and the J gene lost 9 bases, with 10 bases spanning the gap. CDR3 DNA: TGTGCCACCCTCCTGGGTGAGCAGTTCTTC. Translated, it gives CATLLGEQFF. Complete variable domain (other parts from reference TRBV25-1 and TRBJ2-1): EADIYQTPRYLVIGTGKKITLECSQTMGHDKMYWYQQDPGMELHLIHYSYGVNSTEKGDLSSESTVSRIRTEHFPLTLESARPSHTSQYLCATLLGEQFFGPGTRLTVL.

The chain combines TRBV14 with TRBJ2-5; TRBD2 is a possible D gene (6 bases). The V and J ends lost 1 base and 0 bases respectively, with 12 bases between them. The CDR3 length is 16 residues. The germline V gene encodes CDR1 SGHDN and CDR2 FVKESK. CDR3 bases: TGTGCCAGCAGCCAAGGGCATCGGGGGTACCAAGAGACCCAGTACTTC. Encoded protein: CASSQGHRGYQETQYF. Full variable domain (missing parts from reference TRBV14 and TRBJ2-5): EAGVTQFPSHSVIEKGQTVTLRCDPISGHDNLYWYRRVMGKEIKFLLHFVKESKQDESGMPNNRFLAERTGGTYSTLKVQPAELEDSGVYFCASSQGHRGYQETQYFGPGTRLLVL.

The chain uses TRBV28 and TRBJ2-7; 8 bases are shared with TRBD2. Unmatched junction bases numbered 3, after V lost 7 bases and J lost 4 bases. The CDR3 length is 12 residues. The germline CDR1 and CDR2 sequences are MDHEN and SYDVKM. CDR3 bases: TGTGCCAGCAATCGCGGGAGGTACGAGCAGTACTTC. It encodes CASNRGRYEQYF.

The chain couples TRBV2 to TRBJ1-1, with D hard to call. The CDR3 totals 10 residues. Looked up from germline, CDR1 is SNHLY and CDR2 is FYNNEI. Between the trimmed V and J ends, which lost 5 bases and 6 bases, there was a span of 4 bases. The CDR3 protein is CASSMPEAFF. The CDR3 bases are TGTGCCAGCAGTATGCCTGAAGCTTTCTTT.

J is TRBJ2-1 and V is TRBV5-1, with a tentative D call TRBD1 (5 bases). V gave up 4 bases and J gave up 6 bases, with 8 bases separating them. The germline V gene encodes CDR1 SGHRS and CDR2 YFSETQ. The CDR3 is 12 amino acids. DNA for the CDR3: TGCGCCAGCAGCGCCCAGGGCAATGAGCAGTTCTTC. It translates to CASSAQGNEQFF.

This sequence joins TRBV13 and TRBJ2-1; 7 bases line up with TRBD2. CDR3 size: 16 residues. Germline assignment: CDR1 PRHDT and CDR2 FYEKMQ (reference sequence). Trimming at V came to 1 base and at J to 0 bases, leaving 3 bases not matched to a gene. The CDR3 is CASSLEGLGSYNEQFF. CDR3 coding DNA: TGTGCCAGCAGCTTAGAAGGACTAGGCTCCTACAATGAGCAGTTCTTC.

The V gene is TRBV27, the J gene TRBJ2-3, with 11 positions matching TRBD2. This CDR3 spans 16 amino acids. CDR1 and CDR2 (germline): MNHEY, SMNVEV (reference sequence). With V trimmed by 7 bases and J by 4 bases, 10 bases remained unmatched. DNA of the CDR3: TGTGCCAGCATCCAAACCGGGACTAGCGGATCAGATACGCAGTATTTT. It encodes CASIQTGTSGSDTQYF.

The V gene is TRBV7-9, the J gene TRBJ1-5; a weak D match, TRBD1 (5 bases). This CDR3 has 16 residues. V shed 5 bases and J shed 2 bases, with 16 bases lying between them. The germline V gene encodes CDR1 SEHNR and CDR2 FQNEAQ (reference sequence). CDR3 sequence: CASSPPGGEGNQPQHF. CDR3 sequence (DNA): TGTGCCAGCAGCCCACCGGGGGGGGAGGGCAATCAGCCCCAGCATTTT.

The rearrangement links TRBV5-6 to TRBJ1-1, with D possibly matching TRBD1 (6 bases). The CDR3 length is 16 residues. Per germline, CDR1 SGHDT and CDR2 YYEEEE. The V end lost 4 bases, the J end lost 4 bases, and 20 bases lay between the germline ends. CDR3 residues: CASSMREQGFFTEAFF. In nucleotides, the CDR3 is TGTGCCAGCAGCATGCGTGAACAGGGATTCTTCACTGAAGCTTTCTTT.

This sequence joins TRBV19 and TRBJ2-3; the match to TRBD1 covers 8 bases. From germline, CDR1 is LNHDA and CDR2 SQIVND (reference sequence). The CDR3 runs to 16 residues. The J segment lost 2 bases and the V segment lost 1 base, leaving 5 bases of the junction unmatched. CDR3 protein: CASSIVGQVPTDTQYF. Written as DNA, the CDR3 is TGTGCCAGTAGTATAGTGGGACAGGTCCCCACAGATACGCAGTATTTT. Drawing the rest from reference TRBV19 and TRBJ2-3, the complete variable domain is DGGITQSPKYLFRKEGQNVTLSCEQNLNHDAMYWYRQDPGQGLRLIYYSQIVNDFQKGDIAEGYSVSREKKESFPLTVTSAQKNPTAFYLCASSIVGQVPTDTQYFGPGTRLTVL.

DNA for the CDR3: TGCAGCGTTGAAGAACCAGGGACCCATGGCTACACCTTC. This translates into CSVEEPGTHGYTF. The chain couples TRBV29-1 to TRBJ1-2; D is perhaps TRBD1 (5 bases). This CDR3 spans 13 amino acids. From germline, CDR1 is SQVTM and CDR2 ANQGSEA. V was trimmed by 0 bases and J by 6 bases, leaving 11 bases between them.

The rearrangement uses TRBV5-5 and TRBJ1-2; D remains ambiguous. Germline V gene lookup returns CDR1 SGHKS and CDR2 YYEKEE (reference sequence). Trimming removed 4 bases from V and 4 bases from J, with 11 bases in between. CDR3 size: 13 residues. The chain's CDR3 is CASSTQPTYGYTF. CDR3 bases: TGTGCCAGCAGCACACAGCCGACCTATGGCTACACCTTC.

CDR3 DNA: TGTGCCAGCAGTTACTCTGGCGGGAGCGGTTTCTACGAGCAGTACTTC. Protein sequence: CASSYSGGSGFYEQYF. V usage is TRBV6-5 and J usage is TRBJ2-7; 7 nucleotides agree with TRBD2. The CDR3 runs 16 residues. The germline CDR1 and CDR2 sequences are MNHEY and SVGAGI. V lost 0 bases, J lost 3 bases, and 8 bases stayed unmatched.

V usage is TRBV30 and J usage is TRBJ1-1, with D tentatively TRBD1 (6 bases). The germline V and J ends were trimmed by 6 bases and 3 bases, with 14 bases remaining between them. This CDR3 spans 13 amino acids. The germline V gene encodes CDR1 GTSNPN and CDR2 SVGIG (reference sequence). The CDR3 sequence is CACRSGVDTEAFF. The CDR3 region has the DNA TGTGCCTGCCGTTCAGGGGTGGACACTGAAGCTTTCTTT. Filled out from reference TRBV30 and TRBJ1-1, the complete variable domain reads SQTIHQWPATLVQPVGSPLSLECTVEGTSNPNLYWYRQAAGRGLQLLFYSVGIGQISSEVPQNLSASRPQDRQFILSSKKLLLSDSGFYLCACRSGVDTEAFFGQGTRLTVV.